What follows are 16 T cell receptor beta chains derived from one specimen sequenced in a study of T cells in Graves' hyperthyroidism and ophthalmopathy. There were TCR beta CDR3 regions amplified from RNA transcripts. First-round RT-PCR with HTBI primers amplified the TCR CDR3 region. TCRdb re-derived calls from the multiplex PCR reads in MiXCR, one entry per CDR3 protein. The sample includes fewer than 450,000 distinct CDR3 sequences, 15% to 20% seen only once; the top ten take 34%. Sequencing was done on a sample of blood. Every receptor here comes from a woman in her twenties or thirties with Graves' hyperthyroidism that later progressed to Graves' ophthalmopathy.

The sample holds many counts of this clonotype. V gene TRBV5-1 combines with J gene TRBJ1-2; a possible D gene is TRBD1 (5 bases). The CDR3 runs to 13 residues. With 3 bases removed from V and 4 bases from J, the gap between germline ends came to 10 bases. Germline V gene data show CDR1 as SGHRS and CDR2 as YFSETQ. The CDR3 reads CASSSGGTYGYTF. CDR3 sequence (DNA): TGCGCCAGCAGCTCCGGGGGGACCTATGGCTACACCTTC.

This clonotype was observed many times. The chain couples TRBV6-1 to TRBJ2-1; 11 positions match TRBD2. The CDR3 totals 17 residues. In germline, CDR1 is MNHNS, CDR2 SASEGT. The V gene end was trimmed by 6 bases and the J gene end by 6 bases; junction bases not matched to a gene: 13. The CDR3: CASRREVSGTSGNEQFF. In DNA form, the CDR3 reads TGTGCCAGCAGGAGAGAAGTCTCCGGGACTAGCGGCAATGAGCAGTTCTTC.

A remark on this clonotype: A read error may be the cause here, since a much bigger clone is one base away. The chain has TRBV27 and TRBJ1-2, with D tentatively TRBD1 (6 bases). CDR1 MNHEY and CDR2 SMNVEV come from the germline V gene (reference sequence). The CDR3 is made up of 17 amino acids. Trimming cost V 0 bases and J 8 bases, with 22 bases left between them. The CDR3 reads CASSLSAGEAFNRGYTF. As DNA, the CDR3 is TGTGCCAGCAGTTTATCCGCAGGGGAGGCCTTTAATCGGGGCTACACCTTC.

This chain uses TRBV20-1 with TRBJ2-1, with D possibly called TRBD1 or TRBD2 (5 bases each). Germline V gene lookup returns CDR1 DFQATT and CDR2 SNEGSKA (reference sequence). Trimming stripped 6 bases from V and 0 bases from J, with 9 bases between. The CDR3 is 13 amino acids. The CDR3 region is CSALGDSYNEQFF. CDR3 DNA: TGCAGTGCCCTGGGGGACTCCTACAATGAGCAGTTCTTC.

This clonotype was counted ten times or more. The genes are TRBV19 and TRBJ1-1; D remains unclear. From germline, CDR1 is LNHDA and CDR2 SQIVND (reference sequence). The CDR3 covers 15 residues. The V end lost 7 bases, the J end lost 0 bases, and 15 bases lay between the germline ends. CDR3 nucleotide sequence: TGTGCCAGTACCCTGATGGGGATAATGAACACTGAAGCTTTCTTT. Its protein product is CASTLMGIMNTEAFF.

This chain uses TRBV5-1 with TRBJ1-4; a possible D gene is TRBD1 (5 bases). CDR3 length equals 16 residues. Trimming took off 5 bases at V and 0 bases at J, with 14 bases between the two ends. Germline V gene sequence: CDR1 SGHRS, CDR2 YFSETQ. The CDR3 coding sequence is TGCGCCAGCAGTCAGACAGCACTCACAACTAATGAAAAACTGTTTTTT. Encoded protein: CASSQTALTTNEKLFF.

Details on this clonotype: It may be a read error: a sequence one base away is much more abundant. The rearrangement joins TRBV28 to TRBJ1-2; D uncertain. Germline V lookup: CDR1 MDHEN, CDR2 SYDVKM. Trimming pared 11 bases from V and 2 bases from J, leaving 12 bases between. This CDR3 region has 12 residues. The CDR3 DNA is TGTGCCGGCAAACCGGGGAACTATGGCTACACCTTC. Encoded protein: CAGKPGNYGYTF.

The table lists this clonotype with many counts. The genes are TRBV29-1 and TRBJ2-7; 8 bases match TRBD1. CDR1 and CDR2 from the germline V gene are SQVTM and ANQGSEA. V gave up 3 bases and J gave up 2 bases; unmatched junction bases: 3. This CDR3 is 13 amino acids long. The CDR3 coding sequence is TGCAGCGTTGAGTTGGACAGGGCCTACGAGCAGTACTTC. It codes for CSVELDRAYEQYF.

At least ten counts were recorded for this clonotype. The V and J genes are TRBV30 and TRBJ1-5, with 7 bases that match TRBD1. Germline trimming cut 1 base from V and 1 base from J; bases unmatched to any gene: 1. Per the germline V gene, CDR1 is GTSNPN and CDR2 is SVGIG (reference sequence). The CDR3 sequence is 14 residues long. The CDR3 DNA sequence: TGTGCCTGGAGTGCGGGACAGAGCAATCAGCCCCAGCATTTT. Translated: CAWSAGQSNQPQHF.

This clonotype was recorded at least ten times. The chain recombines TRBV28 with TRBJ1-1; D gene uncertain. The CDR3 has 14 amino acids. Germline V gene data show CDR1 as MDHEN and CDR2 as SYDVKM. V gave up 6 bases and J gave up 3 bases, with 14 bases separating them. The CDR3 DNA reads TGTGCCAGCAGCCTCCCAAGTGGGGACACTGAAGCTTTCTTT. It specifies CASSLPSGDTEAFF.

There are many counts of this clonotype. The chain employs TRBV20-1 and TRBJ2-3; D not resolved. Germline values: CDR1 DFQATT, CDR2 SNEGSKA (reference sequence). V gave up 5 bases and J gave up 2 bases, with 8 bases separating them. The CDR3 runs 12 residues. The CDR3 DNA reads TGCAGTGCTCTGACTGACACAGATACGCAGTATTTT. Protein product: CSALTDTDTQYF.

A word on this clonotype: A much larger clone lies a single base off, so this may be a read error. This chain links TRBV7-8 with TRBJ2-7; 7 positions match TRBD1. The length of the CDR3 is 16 residues. From germline, CDR1 is SGHVS and CDR2 FQNEAQ. As DNA, the CDR3 is TGTGCCGGCAGCTCCCCAACAGGGGTTAGCTCCTACGAGCAGTACTTC. It encodes CAGSSPTGVSSYEQYF.

The V and J genes are TRBV13 and TRBJ2-7; D is possibly TRBD1 or TRBD2 (5 bases each). The CDR3 loop spans 15 amino acids. Germline lookup yields CDR1 PRHDT and CDR2 FYEKMQ (reference sequence). The V and J ends lost 5 bases and 3 bases respectively, with 17 bases between them. The CDR3 spells CASSLGPSANYEQYF. CDR3 in DNA: TGTGCCAGCAGCCTGGGACCATCAGCCAACTACGAGCAGTACTTC.

This clonotype was counted many times. V is TRBV3-1 and J is TRBJ2-5; D remains unclear. CDR1 is LGHDT and CDR2 is YNNKEL in the germline V gene (reference sequence). The length of the CDR3 is 12 residues. V gave up 1 base and J gave up 5 bases, with 5 bases separating them. The CDR3 sequence is CASSQGRETQYF. CDR3 bases: TGTGCCAGCAGCCAAGGACGGGAGACCCAGTACTTC.

Ten or more counts support this clonotype. This chain connects TRBV2 to TRBJ2-1; no clear D. The CDR3 spans 15 residues. Germline CDR1 reads SNHLY; CDR2 reads FYNNEI. Between the trimmed V and J ends, which lost 6 bases and 0 bases, there was a span of 12 bases. The CDR3 coding sequence is TGTGCCAGCAGAGGTGATTCTAGCTCCTACAATGAGCAGTTCTTC. Translating gives CASRGDSSSYNEQFF.

As for this clonotype: A single base separates this from a much larger clone, so it may be a read error. The CDR3 spells CASSLKNRNTGAFF. CDR3 nucleotide sequence: TGCGCCAGCAGCTTAAAGAACAGGAACACTGGAGCTTTCTTT. The rearrangement uses TRBV5-1 and TRBJ1-1; D possibly corresponds to TRBD1 (5 bases). CDR1 is SGHRS and CDR2 is YFSETQ in the germline V gene. The CDR3 totals 14 residues.